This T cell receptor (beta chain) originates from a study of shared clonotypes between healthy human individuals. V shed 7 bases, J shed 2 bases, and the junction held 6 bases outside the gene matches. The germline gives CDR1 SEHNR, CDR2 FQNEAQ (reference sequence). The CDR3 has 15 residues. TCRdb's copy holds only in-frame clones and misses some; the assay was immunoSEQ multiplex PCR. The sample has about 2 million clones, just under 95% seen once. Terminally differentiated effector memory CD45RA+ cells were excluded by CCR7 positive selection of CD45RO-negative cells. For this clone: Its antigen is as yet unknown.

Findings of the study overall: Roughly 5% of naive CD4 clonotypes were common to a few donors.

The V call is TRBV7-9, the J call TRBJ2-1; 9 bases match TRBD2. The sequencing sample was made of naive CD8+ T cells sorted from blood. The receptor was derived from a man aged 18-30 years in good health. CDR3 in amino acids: CASTGLAFTYNEQFF. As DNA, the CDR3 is TGTGCCAGCACCGGACTAGCGTTCACCTACAATGAGCAGTTCTTC.